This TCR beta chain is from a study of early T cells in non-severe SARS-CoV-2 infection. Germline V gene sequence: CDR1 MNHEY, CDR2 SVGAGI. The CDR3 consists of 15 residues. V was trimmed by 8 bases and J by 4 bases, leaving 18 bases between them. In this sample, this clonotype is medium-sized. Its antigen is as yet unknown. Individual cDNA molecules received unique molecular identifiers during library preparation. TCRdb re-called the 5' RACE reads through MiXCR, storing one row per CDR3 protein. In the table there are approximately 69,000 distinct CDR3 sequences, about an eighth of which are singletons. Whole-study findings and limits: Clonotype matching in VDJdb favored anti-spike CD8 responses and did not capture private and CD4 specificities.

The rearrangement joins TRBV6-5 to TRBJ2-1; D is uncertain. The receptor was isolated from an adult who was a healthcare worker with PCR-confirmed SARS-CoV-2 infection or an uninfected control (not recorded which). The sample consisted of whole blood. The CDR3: CASRRWHRPYNEQFF. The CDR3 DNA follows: TGTGCCAGCCGCCGTTGGCACAGACCTTACAATGAGCAGTTCTTC.